Listed below are T cell receptor beta chains from one sample, sequenced in a study of long-term antiretroviral therapy in people with HIV. Using immunoSEQ multiplex PCR, the repertoire was profiled, and TCRdb retains in-frame clones only, with some absent. The sample contains about 19,000 clones, roughly 78% of which appear only once. This specimen consisted of unsorted PBMCs, obtained at the start of antiretroviral therapy, before treatment. The receptors here all came from a man between 18 and 35 years old with HIV. The CDR3 runs from the conserved cysteine through the conserved F or W. The D gene is left open where the match is weak. Size values are once, few and many counts, or a class for expanded clones, and some rows have none.

d_gene: TRBD2
v_gene: TRBV10-2
j_gene: TRBJ2-7
abundance: NA
CDR3aa: CASSEQRGGSGRSYEQYF
CDR3nt: TGCGCCAGCAGTGAGCAAAGGGGGGGTAGCGGGAGGTCCTACGAGCAGTACTTC

d_gene: NA
v_gene: TRBV4-2
j_gene: TRBJ2-7
abundance: few
CDR3aa: CASSQDATAGRYEQYF
CDR3nt: TGTGCCAGCAGCCAAGATGCGACCGCGGGGAGGTACGAGCAGTACTTC

d_gene: NA
v_gene: TRBV5-1
j_gene: TRBJ2-2
abundance: NA
CDR3aa: CASSLLANTGELFF
CDR3nt: TGCGCCAGCAGCTTACTTGCGAACACCGGGGAGCTGTTTTTT

d_gene: NA
v_gene: TRBV25-1
j_gene: TRBJ1-3
abundance: few
CDR3aa: CASSESPARSIYF
CDR3nt: TGTGCCAGCAGTGAATCCCCGGCTCGGTCCATATATTTT

d_gene: NA
v_gene: TRBV4-3
j_gene: TRBJ1-1
abundance: few
CDR3aa: CASSQAGESSEAFF
CDR3nt: TGCGCCAGCAGCCAAGCAGGGGAATCCTCTGAAGCTTTCTTT

d_gene: NA
v_gene: TRBV27
j_gene: TRBJ2-7
abundance: NA
CDR3aa: CASRLAAGTESFYEQYF
CDR3nt: TGTGCCAGCAGATTAGCCGCCGGGACGGAAAGCTTCTACGAGCAGTACTTC

d_gene: TRBD2
v_gene: TRBV27
j_gene: TRBJ2-7
abundance: NA
CDR3aa: CASSSRLAGLEQYF
CDR3nt: TGTGCCAGCAGTAGCCGACTAGCGGGACTGGAGCAGTACTTC

d_gene: TRBD1
v_gene: TRBV9
j_gene: TRBJ2-5
abundance: NA
CDR3aa: CASSASGTEETQYF
CDR3nt: TGTGCCAGCAGCGCATCCGGGACAGAAGAGACCCAGTACTTC

d_gene: TRBD1
v_gene: TRBV6-5
j_gene: TRBJ2-7
abundance: NA
CDR3aa: CASSQTPGGNEQYF
CDR3nt: TGTGCCAGCAGCCAAACTCCAGGGGGTAACGAGCAGTACTTC

d_gene: NA
v_gene: TRBV7-9
j_gene: TRBJ2-2
abundance: medium-sized
CDR3aa: CASSLGSGELFF
CDR3nt: TGTGCCAGCAGCTTGGGTTCTGGGGAGCTGTTTTTT